This TCR beta chain emerged from a study of cytomegalovirus exposure and HLA in healthy donors. Study results and caveats: In a later analysis, CMV-associated beta chains were mostly HLA-associated, it appeared. For TCR beta chains, V- and J-gene trimming was later linked to a missense DCLRE1C variant. Three chains tied to CMV proved CMV antigen-specific in vitro.

Primers: 60 Vbeta forward and 13 Jbeta reverse. The assay was immunoSEQ multiplex PCR, and TCRdb's table has in-frame clones only and misses some. The table has 120,000 or so clones, roughly 62% seen once. Remarks on this clone: Its antigen is still unknown. A read error may produce the germline difference seen at one junction end.

The CDR3 sequence is 15 residues long. Germline lookup yields CDR1 LNHNV and CDR2 YYDKDF (reference sequence). The source material was PBMCs. This receptor was taken from a man aged 25-40 years in good health and CMV-seropositive. This sequence joins TRBV15 and TRBJ2-1; maybe TRBD2 (5 bases). The CDR3 region is CAISRDRTSYNEQFF. As DNA, the CDR3 is TGTGCCATCAGCAGAGATCGGACTTCCTACAATGAGCAGTTCTTC.